This T cell receptor (beta chain) was recovered during a study of CD8+CD57+ T cells in acquired aplastic anemia. Whole-study context: Yields of DNA that came from sorted CD4+ and CD8+ cells averaged roughly 3.2 ug. Study-level results: CD8+ Simpson's diversity did not differ significantly between patients and controls.

The CDR3 covers 13 residues. CDR1 and CDR2 (germline): SGDLS, YYNGEE. The V end lost 4 bases, the J end lost 2 bases, and 8 bases lay between the germline ends. Patients chosen for sequencing had shown CD8+CD57+ cell expansion by flow cytometry. Everyone among the patients had severe acquired aplastic anemia. At blood sampling, none of the patients had yet received therapy. It was genomic DNA that served as the template for profiling TCR beta VDJ and CDR3. Each CDR3 protein is one row after TCRdb ran MiXCR on the reads. The sample yields about 180,000 distinct CDR3 sequences, about 44% seen once. This clonotype was seen many times. Its specificity is unknown.

Sequenced sample: sorted CD4+, CD8+, or CD8+CD57+ T cells (not recorded which) from PBMCs. This clonotype was sampled from a human donor with aplastic anemia. V is TRBV9 and J is TRBJ2-3; D is uncertain. CDR3 region: CASSINPTDTQYF. The CDR3 DNA reads TGTGCCAGCAGCATAAACCCCACAGATACGCAGTATTTT.